What follows are 10 T cell receptor beta chains derived from one specimen sequenced in a study of beta chain features in type 1 diabetes. The study reverse transcribed the entire isolated RNA, so it sequenced expressed TCRB transcripts. The assay was immunoSEQ multiplex PCR, and TCRdb's table has in-frame clones only and misses some. Of about 260,000 clones in the sample, over 20% are singletons; the top ten hold 0.028%. The study, taken as a whole, reports: Across all four CD4+ subsets, people with type 1 diabetes showed modestly shorter TCRB CDR3s.

The antigens for these receptors are not known. Sequenced input: naive CD4+ T cells from blood. These receptor sequences come from a woman aged 40 to 50 with type 1 diabetes.

CDR3 loop: CASSVFPGQGSRGANVLTF. CDR3 DNA: TGTGCCAGCAGCGTGTTCCCGGGACAGGGGTCTAGAGGGGCCAACGTCCTGACTTTC. The V gene is TRBV7-9, the J gene TRBJ2-6, with 10 positions matching TRBD1. The CDR3 is 19 amino acids. From germline, CDR1 is SEHNR and CDR2 FQNEAQ (reference sequence). V shed 5 bases and J 4 bases; nucleotides not matched to a gene: 14.

The chain links TRBV7-3 to TRBJ2-2; the match to TRBD1 covers 8 bases. V trimming: 3 bases; J trimming: 3 bases; junction bases outside the gene matches: 0. Germline V CDR1 and CDR2: SGHTA, FQGTGA. This CDR3 is 14 amino acids long. In DNA form, the CDR3 reads TGTGCCAGCAGCTTGGACAGGGACACCGGGGAGCTGTTTTTT. Translating it yields CASSLDRDTGELFF.

V and J are TRBV19 and TRBJ2-5, with D perhaps matching TRBD1 (6 bases). Looked up from germline, CDR1 is LNHDA and CDR2 is SQIVND (reference sequence). Trimming took 8 bases from V and 5 from J, leaving 12 bases between them. This CDR3 is built from 12 residues. The CDR3 spells CASGLDRETQYF. CDR3 sequence (DNA): TGTGCCAGTGGCCTCGACAGGGAGACCCAGTACTTC.

This clone occurred a few times. The gene calls are TRBV18 and TRBJ2-5; D unresolved. V dropped 3 bases and J dropped 5 bases, with 16 bases sitting between them. CDR3 length equals 15 residues. Germline CDR1 KGHSH, CDR2 LQKENI. CDR3 loop: CASSPRQAQAETQYF. In DNA, the CDR3 is TGTGCCAGCTCACCTCGTCAGGCACAAGCCGAGACCCAGTACTTC.

The genes are TRBV4-1 and TRBJ2-5; 11 bases match TRBD2. Trimming removed 3 bases from V and 5 bases from J; junction bases left unmatched: 8. The CDR3 spans 16 residues. The V gene's germline CDR1 is MGHRA and CDR2 YSYEKL. The CDR3 coding sequence is TGCGCCAGCAGCCACCATAGCGGGGGGGCCGGGGAGACCCAGTACTTC. Translation gives CASSHHSGGAGETQYF.

The V gene is TRBV2, the J gene TRBJ2-5; D ambiguous. V was cut by 7 bases and J by 2 bases, with 8 bases left in between. This CDR3 is built from 12 residues. CDR1 is SNHLY and CDR2 is FYNNEI in the germline V gene. CDR3 nucleotide sequence: TGTGCCAGCAACCAGGCACAAGAGACCCAGTACTTC. This gives the protein CASNQAQETQYF.

This clone was observed a handful of times. V and J are TRBV13 and TRBJ2-2, with unresolved D. The CDR3 covers 15 residues. Trimming cost V 3 bases and J 2 bases, with 10 bases left between them. Germline CDR1 reads PRHDT; CDR2 reads FYEKMQ (reference sequence). CDR3 region: CASSLLGFNTGELFF. The CDR3 DNA follows: TGTGCCAGCAGCTTGCTCGGGTTTAACACCGGGGAGCTGTTTTTT.

The genes are TRBV19 and TRBJ2-2; TRBD1 matches at 7 bases. V shed 3 bases and J 10 bases; nucleotides not matched to a gene: 8. The CDR3 runs to 14 residues. Germline assignment: CDR1 LNHDA and CDR2 SQIVND (reference sequence). In nucleotides, the CDR3 is TGTGCCAGTAGTATCACAGGGGTTATAGAGGAGCTGTTTTTT. This translates into CASSITGVIEELFF. Full variable domain (rest looked up from reference TRBV19 and TRBJ2-2): DGGITQSPKYLFRKEGQNVTLSCEQNLNHDAMYWYRQDPGQGLRLIYYSQIVNDFQKGDIAEGYSVSREKKESFPLTVTSAQKNPTAFYLCASSITGVIEELFFGEGSRLTVL.

A few counts support this clone. This rearrangement joins TRBV7-8 to TRBJ1-2, with 9 bases fitting TRBD1. Trimming cost V 5 bases and J 2 bases; bases outside gene matches: 12. The germline CDR1 and CDR2 sequences are SGHVS and FQNEAQ. The CDR3 runs 17 residues. The CDR3: CASSLRTGDRPNYGYTF. The CDR3 coding sequence is TGTGCCAGCAGCCTCCGGACAGGGGATCGACCCAACTATGGCTACACCTTC.

This clone was detected a few times. V gene TRBV9 combines with J gene TRBJ1-5, with D possibly TRBD1 on 5 matching bases. CDR3 length equals 15 residues. Germline V lookup: CDR1 SGDLS, CDR2 YYNGEE. V lost 4 bases and J lost 4, with 15 bases in between. DNA for the CDR3: TGTGCCAGCAGCACCTACGACAGATTAAATCAGCCCCAGCATTTT. Translation gives CASSTYDRLNQPQHF.